The next 31 T cell receptor beta chains were all read from a single sample in a study of naive and memory T cell subsets. An oligonucleotide containing a UMI was ligated to the 3' end of TCR cDNA. Amplification of ligated cDNA took four PCR rounds with SP2 and nested alpha and beta constant primers. MiXCR, applied by TCRdb to the 5' RACE reads, yields one record per CDR3 protein. The sample records about 60,000 distinct CDR3 sequences, approximately 8% being singletons. The receptors were gathered from a female donor in good health.

The CDR3, as DNA: TGTGCCAGCAGCCAAGATGTCCTAGCGGGTGACGAGCAGTACTTC. This codes for CASSQDVLAGDEQYF. V is TRBV4-2 and J is TRBJ2-7; 8 nucleotides match TRBD2. Per the germline V gene, CDR1 is LGHNA and CDR2 is YNFKEQ. The CDR3 length is 15 residues. The J segment lost 5 bases and the V segment lost 0 bases, leaving 6 bases of the junction unmatched.

This clonotype was picked up many times. The V and J genes are TRBV28 and TRBJ1-1; D is undetermined. V was shortened by 5 bases and J by 0 bases, with 10 bases between the two germline ends. The CDR3 is 14 residues long. Germline V CDR1 and CDR2: MDHEN, SYDVKM. The CDR3 loop is CASSVPSMNTEAFF. Written as DNA, the CDR3 is TGTGCCAGCAGTGTTCCTTCCATGAACACTGAAGCTTTCTTT. Based on the CDR3 plus reference TRBV28 and TRBJ1-1, the full variable domain is DVKVTQSSRYLVKRTGEKVFLECVQDMDHENMFWYRQDPGLGLRLIYFSYDVKMKEKGDIPEGYSVSREKKERFSLILESASTNQTSMYLCASSVPSMNTEAFFGQGTRLTVV.

V usage is TRBV3-1 and J usage is TRBJ1-1; D is ambiguous. The germline V gene has CDR1 LGHDT and CDR2 YNNKEL (reference sequence). The CDR3 sequence is 15 residues long. Trimming left V 0 bases short and J 0 bases short, with 8 bases between. CDR3 in DNA: TGTGCCAGCAGCCAAGATTCCGACATGAACACTGAAGCTTTCTTT. Translating gives CASSQDSDMNTEAFF.

This clonotype was observed a few times. The chain carries TRBV7-9 and TRBJ2-3, with 8 nucleotides matching TRBD2. The germline gives CDR1 SEHNR, CDR2 FQNEAQ (reference sequence). With 5 bases clipped from V and 2 bases from J, the junction kept 9 bases outside the gene matches. This CDR3 contains 16 residues. CDR3 nucleotide sequence: TGTGCCAGCAGCCCCGGGAGGGGGTTAAACACAGATACGCAGTATTTT. As protein: CASSPGRGLNTDTQYF.

Points on this clonotype: A read error is possible here, since a much larger clone lies one base away. This chain connects TRBV14 to TRBJ1-6, with a possible D match to TRBD1 (5 bases). The CDR3 is 17 amino acids. CDR1 and CDR2 from the germline V gene are SGHDN and FVKESK. Trimming took 7 bases from V and 0 from J, leaving 16 bases between them. This chain's CDR3 is CASNHNWGSSYNSPLHF. The CDR3 DNA reads as TGTGCCAGCAACCACAACTGGGGGAGCTCCTATAATTCACCCCTCCACTTT.

In DNA, the CDR3 is TGTGCCAGCAGTGTCGGGGGCAGGGTCTACGAGCAGTACTTC. It encodes CASSVGGRVYEQYF. The chain employs TRBV12-3 or TRBV12-4 and TRBJ2-7; D could derive from TRBD1 or TRBD2 (6 bases each). V dropped 5 bases and J dropped 3 bases, with 14 bases sitting between them. CDR3 size: 14 residues.

This clonotype was observed many times. CDR3 sequence reads: CSVANTEAFF. The CDR3 coding sequence is TGCAGCGTTGCTAACACTGAAGCTTTCTTT. This sequence joins TRBV29-1 and TRBJ1-1; D is unresolved. V lost 4 bases and J lost 2, with 2 bases in between. Per germline, CDR1 SQVTM and CDR2 ANQGSEA. The CDR3 runs to 10 residues.

This clonotype was detected many times. The CDR3 spells CSARPIPGQAELNTEAFF. The CDR3 DNA sequence: TGCAGTGCTAGACCAATCCCAGGACAGGCAGAGCTTAACACTGAAGCTTTCTTT. The chain links TRBV20-1 to TRBJ1-1, with TRBD1 identical over 7 bases. The CDR3 contains 18 residues. V shed 2 bases and J 2 bases; nucleotides not matched to a gene: 17. Germline V lookup: CDR1 DFQATT, CDR2 SNEGSKA (reference sequence).

This sequence joins TRBV7-3 and TRBJ2-1; D is possibly TRBD2 (6 bases). CDR3 length: 15 residues. V lost 4 bases to trimming and J lost 7 bases, with 17 bases between them. Germline assignment: CDR1 SGHTA and CDR2 FQGTGA. The chain's CDR3 is CASSSTSYSWNEQFF. The DNA of the CDR3 is TGTGCCAGCAGCTCGACTAGTTACAGTTGGAATGAGCAGTTCTTC.

This clonotype was seen many times. J is TRBJ1-3 and V is TRBV18; D is undetermined. The CDR3 is 17 residues long. Germline values: CDR1 KGHSH, CDR2 LQKENI. Trimming removed 2 bases from V and 0 bases from J, with 14 bases in between. The DNA of the CDR3 is TGTGCCAGCTCACCAACTGAGGGAGTGGGCTCTGGAAACACCATATATTTT. Translation: CASSPTEGVGSGNTIYF.

V usage is TRBV7-2 and J usage is TRBJ2-1; tentative D call: TRBD2 (6 bases). CDR1 and CDR2 from the germline V gene are SGHTA and FQGNSA. There are 17 residues in the CDR3. V was trimmed by 1 base and J by 0 bases, leaving 13 bases between them. This CDR3 is CASSLDSGRISYNEQFF. The CDR3, as DNA: TGTGCCAGCAGCTTAGATAGCGGAAGAATCTCCTACAATGAGCAGTTCTTC.

Turning to this clonotype: Mismatch with germline at one junction end may stem from a read error. The chain joins TRBV5-1 to TRBJ1-5, with TRBD1 matching over 10 bases. Germline loops: CDR1 SGHRS, CDR2 YFSETQ. The CDR3 consists of 14 residues. The CDR3 loop reads CASSSTGGNQPQHF. CDR3 nucleotides: TGCGCCAGCAGCTCGACAGGGGGCAACCAGCCCCAGCATTTT.

This clonotype has just a few counts. The chain uses TRBV15 and TRBJ2-7; 8 positions match TRBD2. The junction had 26 bases not matched to a gene; V was cut back by 1 base and J by 6 bases. The CDR3 sequence is 21 residues long. Per the germline V gene, CDR1 is LNHNV and CDR2 is YYDKDF (reference sequence). The CDR3 region is CATSRVAARGRNPLTSREQYF. The CDR3, as DNA: TGTGCCACCAGCAGAGTTGCCGCGCGCGGGAGGAACCCACTTACCTCTCGCGAGCAGTACTTC.

This clonotype was observed at least ten times. V and J are TRBV10-3 and TRBJ2-7; 7 positions agree with TRBD2. The V gene end was trimmed by 3 bases and the J gene end by 7 bases; junction bases not matched to a gene: 9. This CDR3 has 14 residues. CDR1 is ENHRY, CDR2 SYGVKD, per germline. The CDR3 reads CAISEGGSSGEQYF. The CDR3, as DNA: TGTGCCATCAGTGAAGGCGGGAGCTCTGGGGAGCAGTACTTC.

V and J are TRBV5-1 and TRBJ2-3; D uncertain. The CDR3 consists of 14 residues. The ends were cut back, 0 bases at V and 2 bases at J, with 7 bases in the middle. The germline V gene has CDR1 SGHRS and CDR2 YFSETQ. CDR3 in amino acids: CASSLEGYTDTQYF. The CDR3 nucleotides read TGCGCCAGCAGCTTGGAAGGCTACACAGATACGCAGTATTTT.

This clonotype showed up many times. The chain couples TRBV27 to TRBJ1-5; a possible D gene is TRBD1 (5 bases). The CDR3 is made up of 16 amino acids. The V end was cut by 1 base, the J end by 3 bases, with 13 bases between. Germline loops: CDR1 MNHEY, CDR2 SMNVEV (reference sequence). The CDR3 sequence is CASSLFGGGINQPQHF. The CDR3 DNA reads as TGTGCCAGCAGTTTATTTGGTGGGGGAATCAATCAGCCCCAGCATTTT.

This chain joins TRBV28 and TRBJ2-6; the D gene could be TRBD1 or TRBD2 (5 bases each). V lost 2 bases and J lost 0, with 14 bases in between. CDR1 and CDR2 from the germline V gene are MDHEN and SYDVKM. CDR3 length equals 18 residues. The CDR3 spells CASSLGDGLPSGANVLTF. DNA for the CDR3: TGTGCCAGCAGTTTAGGGGACGGACTGCCCTCTGGGGCCAACGTCCTGACTTTC.

The V call is TRBV7-9, the J call TRBJ2-7; D perhaps matches TRBD2 (5 bases). Germline lookup yields CDR1 SEHNR and CDR2 FQNEAQ (reference sequence). This CDR3 region has 13 residues. Between the trimmed V and J ends, which lost 1 base and 4 bases, there was a span of 8 bases. CDR3 region: CASSLGVAYEQYF. The CDR3 DNA reads TGTGCCAGCAGCTTAGGGGTAGCGTACGAGCAGTACTTC.

This chain uses TRBV5-1 with TRBJ2-1; 13 bases align to TRBD2. The V gene's germline CDR1 is SGHRS and CDR2 YFSETQ. The CDR3 is 17 amino acids. V lost 1 base, J lost 10 bases, and 11 bases stayed unmatched. DNA of the CDR3: TGCGCCAGCAGCTTGTTCCCCTCCTGGACTAGCGGGAGCGAGCAGTTCTTC. Translation: CASSLFPSWTSGSEQFF.

This clonotype was recorded a few times. This chain connects TRBV18 to TRBJ1-2, with unresolved D. Looked up from germline, CDR1 is KGHSH and CDR2 is LQKENI. CDR3 length: 15 amino acids. V was trimmed by 0 bases and J by 6 bases, leaving 14 bases between them. In nucleotides, the CDR3 is TGTGCCAGCTCACCACCGATGGAGGGAGTCGATGGCTACACCTTC. This encodes CASSPPMEGVDGYTF.

This clonotype was counted ten times or more. The chain recombines TRBV5-5 with TRBJ1-1; 7 bases map to TRBD1. This CDR3 contains 13 residues. Per germline, CDR1 SGHKS and CDR2 YYEKEE (reference sequence). J lost 7 bases, V lost 0 bases, and 3 bases had no gene match. CDR3 loop: CASSLAGTVEAFF. DNA of the CDR3: TGTGCCAGCAGCTTGGCCGGGACAGTTGAAGCTTTCTTT.

The chain uses TRBV3-1 and TRBJ2-6; D might be TRBD1 (5 bases). Looked up from germline, CDR1 is LGHDT and CDR2 is YNNKEL (reference sequence). The CDR3 length is 14 residues. Trimming took 4 bases from V and 9 from J, leaving 13 bases between them. The CDR3 DNA follows: TGTGCCAGCAGCCCCGGACACAAAGGCAACGTCCTGACTTTC. Translated: CASSPGHKGNVLTF.

The chain combines TRBV28 with TRBJ1-5; D is uncertain. From germline, CDR1 is MDHEN and CDR2 SYDVKM. The CDR3 consists of 15 residues. V was clipped by 4 bases and J by 1 base, with 11 bases between them. CDR3 DNA: TGTGCCAGCAGTTGGGTGGGGAGGAGCAATCAGCCCCAGCATTTT. Encoded protein: CASSWVGRSNQPQHF.

The rearrangement joins TRBV18 to TRBJ1-1, with D possibly matching TRBD1 (6 bases). CDR1 is KGHSH, CDR2 LQKENI, per germline. Trimming cost V 3 bases and J 3 bases, with 14 bases left between them. This CDR3 has 15 amino acids. In DNA, the CDR3 is TGTGCCAGCTCACCGCCGGGGGGCTGGGACACTGAAGCTTTCTTT. Protein: CASSPPGGWDTEAFF.

This clonotype was counted many times. This chain uses TRBV5-1 with TRBJ2-7, with no clear D. CDR3 length: 14 amino acids. The ends were cut back, 3 bases at V and 3 bases at J, with 13 bases in the middle. Germline lookup yields CDR1 SGHRS and CDR2 YFSETQ. CDR3 sequence: CASSSDHQRYEQYF. In DNA, the CDR3 is TGCGCCAGCAGCTCGGACCACCAACGCTACGAGCAGTACTTC. Based on the CDR3 plus reference TRBV5-1 and TRBJ2-7, the full variable domain is KAGVTQTPRYLIKTRGQQVTLSCSPISGHRSVSWYQQTPGQGLQFLFEYFSETQRNKGNFPGRFSGRQFSNSRSEMNVSTLELGDSALYLCASSSDHQRYEQYFGPGTRLTVT.

The chain employs TRBV28 and TRBJ2-1, with D maybe TRBD1 (6 bases). The CDR3 spans 12 residues. V lost 2 bases and J lost 7, with 6 bases in between. The germline V gene has CDR1 MDHEN and CDR2 SYDVKM. CDR3 in DNA: TGTGCCAGCAGTTTACAGGGGAATGAGCAGTTCTTC. Amino acid sequence: CASSLQGNEQFF. Drawing the rest from reference TRBV28 and TRBJ2-1, the complete variable domain is DVKVTQSSRYLVKRTGEKVFLECVQDMDHENMFWYRQDPGLGLRLIYFSYDVKMKEKGDIPEGYSVSREKKERFSLILESASTNQTSMYLCASSLQGNEQFFGPGTRLTVL.

A few counts support this clonotype. The J gene is TRBJ1-6, the V gene TRBV11-2; D gene unclear. The CDR3 sequence is 16 residues long. Trimming shortened V by 0 bases and J by 9 bases, and 15 bases separated the two germline ends. CDR1 SGHAT and CDR2 FQNNGV come from the germline V gene. The CDR3 sequence is CASSLEVRVASSPLHF. The DNA for the CDR3 is TGTGCCAGCAGCTTAGAAGTGAGAGTCGCATCTTCACCCCTCCACTTT.

There are a few counts of this clonotype. This sequence joins TRBV2 and TRBJ2-6; D not certain. CDR1 SNHLY and CDR2 FYNNEI come from the germline V gene. This CDR3 region has 13 residues. The ends were cut back, 3 bases at V and 7 bases at J, with 7 bases in the middle. CDR3 protein: CASSDELANVLTF. The CDR3 bases are TGTGCCAGCAGTGACGAGCTAGCCAACGTCCTGACTTTC.

The chain recombines TRBV29-1 with TRBJ1-2, with D possibly TRBD1 on 6 matching bases. The CDR3 has 11 residues. Germline values: CDR1 SQVTM, CDR2 ANQGSEA. DNA of the CDR3: TGCATCGAGAACAACCAGGGGAGCTACACCTTC. Its translation is CIENNQGSYTF.

The CDR3 sequence: CASVTGGDGQPQHF. CDR3 nucleotides: TGTGCCAGCGTGACGGGCGGGGACGGCCAGCCCCAGCATTTT. The V and J genes are TRBV28 and TRBJ1-5; a possible D gene is TRBD1 (5 bases). Trimming left V 8 bases short and J 7 bases short, with 18 bases between. Germline V gives CDR1 MDHEN, CDR2 SYDVKM. The CDR3 loop spans 14 amino acids. The full variable domain, with the rest looked up from reference TRBV28 and TRBJ1-5, is DVKVTQSSRYLVKRTGEKVFLECVQDMDHENMFWYRQDPGLGLRLIYFSYDVKMKEKGDIPEGYSVSREKKERFSLILESASTNQTSMYLCASVTGGDGQPQHFGDGTRLSIL.

J is TRBJ1-2 and V is TRBV2, with D hard to call. Trimming cost V 3 bases and J 3 bases, with 2 bases left between them. The germline CDR1 and CDR2 sequences are SNHLY and FYNNEI. The CDR3 runs to 11 residues. The CDR3 DNA is TGTGCCAGCAGTGACGACTATGGCTACACCTTC. It encodes CASSDDYGYTF.